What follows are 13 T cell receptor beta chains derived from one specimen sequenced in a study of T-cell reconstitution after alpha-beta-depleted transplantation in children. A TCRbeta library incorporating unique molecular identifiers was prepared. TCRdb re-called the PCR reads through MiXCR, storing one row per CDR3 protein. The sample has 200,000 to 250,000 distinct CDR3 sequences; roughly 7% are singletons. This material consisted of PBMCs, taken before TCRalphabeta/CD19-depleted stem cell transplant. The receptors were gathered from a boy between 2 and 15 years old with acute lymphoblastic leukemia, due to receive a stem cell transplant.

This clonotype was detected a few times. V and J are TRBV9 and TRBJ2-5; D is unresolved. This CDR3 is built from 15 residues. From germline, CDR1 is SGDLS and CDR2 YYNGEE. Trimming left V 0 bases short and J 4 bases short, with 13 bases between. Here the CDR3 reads CASSVATGFRETQYF. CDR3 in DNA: TGTGCCAGCAGCGTAGCTACCGGGTTTCGAGAGACCCAGTACTTC.

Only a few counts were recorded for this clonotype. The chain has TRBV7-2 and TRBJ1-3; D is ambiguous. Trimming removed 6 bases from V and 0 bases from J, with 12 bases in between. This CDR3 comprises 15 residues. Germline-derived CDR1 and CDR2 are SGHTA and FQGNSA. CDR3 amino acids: CASSLDGSSGNTIYF. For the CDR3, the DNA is TGTGCCAGCAGTCTTGACGGCAGCTCTGGAAACACCATATATTTT.

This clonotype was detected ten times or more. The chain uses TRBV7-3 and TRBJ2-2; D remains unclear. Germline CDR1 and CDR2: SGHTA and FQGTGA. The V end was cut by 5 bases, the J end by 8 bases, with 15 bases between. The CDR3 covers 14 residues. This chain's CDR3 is CASSPYIGTGELFF. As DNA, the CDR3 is TGTGCCAGCAGCCCGTATATTGGAACGGGGGAGCTGTTTTTT.

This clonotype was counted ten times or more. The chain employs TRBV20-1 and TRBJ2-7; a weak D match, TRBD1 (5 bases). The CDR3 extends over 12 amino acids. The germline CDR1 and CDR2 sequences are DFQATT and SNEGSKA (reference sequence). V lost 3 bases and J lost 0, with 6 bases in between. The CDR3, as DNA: TGCAGTGCTAGTGACAGCTCCTACGAGCAGTACTTC. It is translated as CSASDSSYEQYF.

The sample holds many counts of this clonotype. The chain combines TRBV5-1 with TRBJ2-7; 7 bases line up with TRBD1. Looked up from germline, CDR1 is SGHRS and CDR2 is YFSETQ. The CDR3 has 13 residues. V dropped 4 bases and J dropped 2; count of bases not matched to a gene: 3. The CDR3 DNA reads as TGCGCCAGCAGCCCGGGACAGACCTACGAGCAGTACTTC. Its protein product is CASSPGQTYEQYF.

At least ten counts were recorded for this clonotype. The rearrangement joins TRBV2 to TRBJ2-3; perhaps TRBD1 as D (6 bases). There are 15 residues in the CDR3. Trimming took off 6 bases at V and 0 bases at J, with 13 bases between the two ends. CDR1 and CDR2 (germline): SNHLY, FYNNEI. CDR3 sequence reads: CASRRRTASTDTQYF. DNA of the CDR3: TGTGCCAGCAGGCGGCGGACAGCCAGCACAGATACGCAGTATTTT.

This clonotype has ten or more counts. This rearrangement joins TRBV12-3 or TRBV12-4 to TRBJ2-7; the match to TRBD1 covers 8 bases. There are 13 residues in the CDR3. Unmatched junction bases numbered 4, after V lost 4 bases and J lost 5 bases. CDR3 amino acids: CASSSDRAHEQYF. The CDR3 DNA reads TGTGCCAGCAGTTCGGACAGGGCCCACGAGCAGTACTTC.

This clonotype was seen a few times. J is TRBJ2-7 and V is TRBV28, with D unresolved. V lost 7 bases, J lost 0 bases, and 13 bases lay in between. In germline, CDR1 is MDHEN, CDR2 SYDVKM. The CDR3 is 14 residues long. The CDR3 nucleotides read TGTGCCAGCAATGACCCCCGTAGCTCCTACGAGCAGTACTTC. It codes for CASNDPRSSYEQYF.

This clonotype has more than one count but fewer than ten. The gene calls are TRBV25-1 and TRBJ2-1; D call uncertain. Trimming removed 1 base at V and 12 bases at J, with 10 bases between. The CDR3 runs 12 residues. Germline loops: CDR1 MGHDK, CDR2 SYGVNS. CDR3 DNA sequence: TGTGCCAGCAGTGAATCAACGGCTATGCAGTTCTTC. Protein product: CASSESTAMQFF. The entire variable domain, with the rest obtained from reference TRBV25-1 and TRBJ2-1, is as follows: EADIYQTPRYLVIGTGKKITLECSQTMGHDKMYWYQQDPGMELHLIHYSYGVNSTEKGDLSSESTVSRIRTEHFPLTLESARPSHTSQYLCASSESTAMQFFGPGTRLTVL.

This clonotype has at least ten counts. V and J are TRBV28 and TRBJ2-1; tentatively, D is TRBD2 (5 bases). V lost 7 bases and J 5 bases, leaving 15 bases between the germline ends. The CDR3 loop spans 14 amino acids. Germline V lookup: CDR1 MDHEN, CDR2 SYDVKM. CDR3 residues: CASTDGEKNNEQFF. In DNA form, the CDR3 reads TGTGCCAGCACGGACGGGGAGAAGAACAATGAGCAGTTCTTC.

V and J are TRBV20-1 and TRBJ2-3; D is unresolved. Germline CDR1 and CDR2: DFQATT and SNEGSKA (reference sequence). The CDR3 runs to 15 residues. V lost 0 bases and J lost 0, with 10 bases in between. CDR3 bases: TGCAGTGCTAGAGAGGTTCTGAGGAGCACAGATACGCAGTATTTT. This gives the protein CSAREVLRSTDTQYF.

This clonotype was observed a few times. The CDR3 here is CASSPRWTEPNSPLHF. In DNA form, the CDR3 reads TGTGCCAGCAGCCCTAGATGGACAGAACCTAATTCACCCCTCCACTTT. V usage is TRBV27 and J usage is TRBJ1-6; D may be TRBD1 (6 bases). Between the trimmed V and J ends, which lost 6 bases and 6 bases, there was a span of 18 bases. The CDR3 totals 16 residues. The germline gives CDR1 MNHEY, CDR2 SMNVEV (reference sequence).

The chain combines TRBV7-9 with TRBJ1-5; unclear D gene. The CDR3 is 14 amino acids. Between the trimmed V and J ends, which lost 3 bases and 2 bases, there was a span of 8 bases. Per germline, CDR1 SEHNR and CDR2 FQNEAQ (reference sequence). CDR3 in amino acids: CASSFSGGNQPQHF. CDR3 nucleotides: TGTGCCAGCAGCTTCAGTGGGGGCAATCAGCCCCAGCATTTT.